Below are 13 T cell receptor beta chains sequenced from a single sample in a study of blood T cell repertoires in COVID-19 (dated by TCRdb to the early 2020s). The library was produced with the immunoSEQ multiplex PCR assay. TCRdb limited this immuneACCESS table to in-frame rearrangements with V and J called. A share of clones is missing; checked studies link under half to unresolved V genes, and the rest is unexplained. The sample yields some 250,000 clones; roughly 80% were counted once. The ten most abundant clones make up around 7.2% of the sample. The specimen sequenced was peripheral blood. These TCRs come from a woman aged 80 or over with COVID-19, enrolled during active disease.

The rearrangement links TRBV11-2 to TRBJ2-7, with 16 bases matching TRBD2. The CDR3 loop spans 18 amino acids. V gave up 4 bases and J gave up 4 bases; unmatched junction bases: 10. The germline V gene encodes CDR1 SGHAT and CDR2 FQNNGV. The CDR3 here is CASSSYQGTSGRGYEQYF. In nucleotides, the CDR3 is TGTGCCAGCAGCTCCTACCAAGGGACTAGCGGGAGGGGGTACGAGCAGTACTTC.

This clone was recorded a few times. The CDR3 DNA follows: TGTGCCAGTAGTATGTCCCCTGCAACAGGTTACAATTCACCCCTCCACTTT. Protein product: CASSMSPATGYNSPLHF. The chain employs TRBV19 and TRBJ1-6, with D possibly matching TRBD1 (5 bases). This CDR3 has 17 residues. Germline V gene sequence: CDR1 LNHDA, CDR2 SQIVND (reference sequence). Trimming left V 3 bases short and J 7 bases short, with 19 bases between. The full variable domain, in which reference TRBV19 and TRBJ1-6 provide the parts outside the CDR3, is DGGITQSPKYLFRKEGQNVTLSCEQNLNHDAMYWYRQDPGQGLRLIYYSQIVNDFQKGDIAEGYSVSREKKESFPLTVTSAQKNPTAFYLCASSMSPATGYNSPLHFGNGTRLTVT.

This chain uses TRBV3-1 (or the pseudogene TRBV3-2) with TRBJ1-5; no definite D call. The CDR3 spans 15 residues. Trimming pared 2 bases from V and 7 bases from J, leaving 15 bases between. Germline CDR1 reads LGHDT; CDR2 reads YNNKEL (reference sequence). The CDR3 bases are TGTGCCAGCAGCCAAAGTGGGAGTGTACTACAGCCCCAGCATTTT. Translation gives CASSQSGSVLQPQHF.

This clone has a single count. The genes are TRBV19 and TRBJ2-7, with TRBD1 matching over 7 bases. J gave up 0 bases and V 2 bases, and 7 bases lay outside the gene matches. Germline V gene lookup returns CDR1 LNHDA and CDR2 SQIVND (reference sequence). The CDR3 covers 16 residues. The DNA of the CDR3 is TGTGCCAGTAGTATAAGAAGGGGGCCTACCTCCTACGAGCAGTACTTC. It encodes CASSIRRGPTSYEQYF.

The V and J genes are TRBV9 and TRBJ2-3; TRBD2 matches 10 bases. Trimming at V came to 1 base and at J to 5 bases, leaving 7 bases not matched to a gene. Germline CDR1 reads SGDLS; CDR2 reads YYNGEE. This CDR3 region has 16 residues. CDR3 nucleotide sequence: TGTGCCAGCAGCGTAAAGGGAAGCGGGAGGGGAGATACGCAGTATTTT. This codes for CASSVKGSGRGDTQYF.

The chain joins TRBV19 to TRBJ2-1; maybe TRBD2 (6 bases). The CDR3 has 16 amino acids. Germline CDR1 and CDR2: LNHDA and SQIVND (reference sequence). Trimming pared 4 bases from V and 7 bases from J, leaving 20 bases between. CDR3 in amino acids: CASSKMERGGGNEQFF. The CDR3 DNA sequence: TGTGCCAGTAGTAAGATGGAGAGGGGTGGGGGGAATGAGCAGTTCTTC.

V is TRBV5-1 and J is TRBJ1-1; no clear D gene. The V end was cut by 2 bases, the J end by 2 bases, with 10 bases between. The CDR3 is made up of 14 amino acids. Germline V lookup: CDR1 SGHRS, CDR2 YFSETQ. The CDR3 sequence: CASSFYSSNTEAFF. The CDR3 DNA reads TGCGCCAGCAGCTTCTACAGTTCCAACACTGAAGCTTTCTTT.

The chain joins TRBV7-2 to TRBJ2-3; 9 bases line up with TRBD2. The length of the CDR3 is 15 residues. Germline V lookup: CDR1 SGHTA, CDR2 FQGNSA. The trim removed 1 base at V and 4 bases at J, leaving 3 bases unmatched. The CDR3 DNA reads as TGTGCCAGCAGCTTAGGCGGGAGGGGCCCAGATACGCAGTATTTT. Protein product: CASSLGGRGPDTQYF.

The chain uses TRBV28 and TRBJ1-1; D is undetermined. In germline, CDR1 is MDHEN, CDR2 SYDVKM. The CDR3 spans 12 residues. V was clipped by 3 bases and J by 4 bases, with 6 bases between them. CDR3 region: CASSFGRTEAFF. As DNA, the CDR3 is TGTGCCAGCAGTTTCGGTCGCACTGAAGCTTTCTTT.

The chain links TRBV6-2 or TRBV6-3 to TRBJ1-2, with TRBD1 identical over 7 bases. There are 14 residues in the CDR3. Germline CDR1 reads MNHEY; CDR2 reads SVGEGT. Losses at the gene ends were 4 bases for V and 4 bases for J; bases not matched to a gene: 6. This chain's CDR3 is CASSSPGQFYGYTF. The CDR3 bases are TGTGCCAGCAGTTCTCCGGGACAGTTCTATGGCTACACCTTC.

This chain connects TRBV9 to TRBJ2-3; 7 nucleotides agree with TRBD1. Germline CDR1 SGDLS, CDR2 YYNGEE. The CDR3 extends over 14 amino acids. Trimming cost V 4 bases and J 4 bases; bases outside gene matches: 6. CDR3 DNA sequence: TGTGCCAGCAGCTTGAGACAGGGAGCAGATACGCAGTATTTT. This gives the protein CASSLRQGADTQYF.

The V call is TRBV27, the J call TRBJ1-5, with unresolved D. The V and J ends lost 0 bases and 3 bases respectively, with 6 bases between them. The CDR3 loop spans 14 amino acids. The germline V gene encodes CDR1 MNHEY and CDR2 SMNVEV (reference sequence). Here the CDR3 DNA reads TGTGCCAGCAGTTTATCGGGCAACAATCAGCCCCAGCATTTT. Translating it yields CASSLSGNNQPQHF.

This clone is a singleton in its sample. This chain uses TRBV6-6 with TRBJ1-6; D call uncertain. The CDR3 runs 13 residues. CDR1 and CDR2 from the germline V gene are MNHNY and SVGAGI (reference sequence). The V end lost 0 bases, the J end lost 8 bases, and 5 bases lay between the germline ends. The DNA for the CDR3 is TGTGCCAGCAGTTACTCGCCGGATTCACCCCTCCACTTT. Its translation: CASSYSPDSPLHF.